What follows are 21 T cell receptor beta chains derived from one specimen sequenced in a study of beta chain features in type 1 diabetes. Reverse transcription of all isolated RNA meant that expressed TCRB transcripts were sequenced. Profiled with immunoSEQ multiplex PCR; TCRdb holds only in-frame clones, not every one. The sample contains approximately 150,000 clones, 9.5% to 10% of which appear only once. Sequenced material: central memory CD4+ T cells from blood. The receptors were gathered from a woman between 40 and 50 years old in good health.

The chain has TRBV6-5 and TRBJ1-1; D is perhaps TRBD1 (5 bases). The CDR3 totals 14 residues. V dropped 6 bases and J dropped 1 base, with 12 bases sitting between them. Germline V gene lookup returns CDR1 MNHEY and CDR2 SVGAGI. CDR3 DNA: TGTGCCAGCAGCTACATCAGGGAGAACACTGAAGCTTTCTTT. Residues: CASSYIRENTEAFF.

In its sample, this clone was seen many times. Germline is not matched at one junction end, which may reflect a read error. The chain has TRBV2 and TRBJ2-7; D not resolved. CDR1 is SNHLY and CDR2 is FYNNEI in the germline V gene. The CDR3 contains 13 residues. The CDR3 sequence: CASNEGNSYEQYF. Here the CDR3 DNA reads TGTGCCAGCAATGAAGGTAACTCCTACGAGCAGTACTTC.

This clone has more than one count but fewer than ten. The rearrangement joins TRBV13 to TRBJ2-7; possibly TRBD2 for D (6 bases). The CDR3 runs 15 residues. Deletions cut 1 base from V and 0 bases from J, with 10 bases between. Germline loops: CDR1 PRHDT, CDR2 FYEKMQ (reference sequence). The CDR3 DNA follows: TGTGCCAGCAGCTTAGCCGGGAGCCCCTCCTACGAGCAGTACTTC. Its protein product is CASSLAGSPSYEQYF.

The rearrangement uses TRBV7-6 and TRBJ2-1; the match to TRBD1 covers 9 bases. The trim removed 5 bases at V and 7 bases at J, leaving 15 bases unmatched. The germline CDR1 and CDR2 sequences are SGHVS and FNYEAQ. This CDR3 has 17 residues. DNA of the CDR3: TGTGCCAGCAGCCTACGCCTCCGGGACAGGGACGGTAATGAGCAGTTCTTC. Protein product: CASSLRLRDRDGNEQFF.

This chain links TRBV18 with TRBJ1-6; 7 bases map to TRBD1. V lost 1 base to trimming and J lost 7 bases; unmatched junction nucleotides: 1. The CDR3 totals 14 residues. Germline lookup yields CDR1 KGHSH and CDR2 LQKENI. In nucleotides, the CDR3 is TGTGCCAGCTCACCACAGGACAGGAATTCACCCCTCCACTTT. Translation: CASSPQDRNSPLHF. The full variable domain, in which reference TRBV18 and TRBJ1-6 provide the parts outside the CDR3, is NAGVMQNPRHLVRRRGQEARLRCSPMKGHSHVYWYRQLPEEGLKFMVYLQKENIIDESGMPKERFSAEFPKEGPSILRIQQVVRGDSAAYFCASSPQDRNSPLHFGNGTRLTVT.

DNA of the CDR3: TGTGCCAGCGGTAAGGACAGTGCTGCGCCCCTCCACTTT. Amino acid sequence: CASGKDSAAPLHF. The gene calls are TRBV27 and TRBJ1-6, with TRBD1 as a possible D gene (6 bases). This CDR3 has 13 residues. Looked up from germline, CDR1 is MNHEY and CDR2 is SMNVEV (reference sequence). Deletions cut 8 bases from V and 13 bases from J, with 18 bases between.

This clone was counted between two and nine times. CDR3 amino acids: CASSLETSGAEQYF. The DNA for the CDR3 is TGTGCCAGCAGCTTGGAGACTAGCGGGGCCGAGCAGTACTTC. V usage is TRBV5-4 and J usage is TRBJ2-7, with 11 bases identical to TRBD2. Germline CDR1 reads SGHNT; CDR2 reads YYREEE (reference sequence). The ends lost 0 bases at V and 6 bases at J; junction bases unmatched: 2. The CDR3 sequence is 14 residues long.

A few counts support this clone. The chain employs TRBV9 and TRBJ2-1, with 8 bases identical to TRBD1. With 6 bases clipped from V and 6 bases from J, the junction kept 11 bases outside the gene matches. CDR1 is SGDLS and CDR2 is YYNGEE in the germline V gene. The CDR3 is 15 amino acids. Here the CDR3 reads CASNVYSGTGNEQFF. The CDR3, as DNA: TGTGCCAGCAACGTTTACTCCGGGACAGGCAATGAGCAGTTCTTC.

In this sample, this clone turned up a few times. This chain joins TRBV11-2 and TRBJ2-5; 9 bases are shared with TRBD1. The junction had 6 bases not matched to a gene; V was cut back by 4 bases and J by 3 bases. The germline V gene encodes CDR1 SGHAT and CDR2 FQNNGV. The CDR3 sequence is 15 residues long. The CDR3 reads CASSSGDRDKETQYF. The CDR3 DNA reads TGTGCCAGCAGCTCCGGGGACAGGGATAAAGAGACCCAGTACTTC.

This chain connects TRBV7-2 to TRBJ2-6; 7 bases agree with TRBD2. CDR3 length equals 17 residues. Trimming removed 4 bases from V and 1 base from J; junction bases left unmatched: 7. CDR1 and CDR2 from the germline V gene are SGHTA and FQGNSA. CDR3 DNA: TGTGCCAGCAGCTCCGTATGGGGGGGGTCTGGGGCCAACGTCCTGACTTTC. The encoded protein is CASSSVWGGSGANVLTF.

This clone was seen only a few times. The V and J genes are TRBV27 and TRBJ1-5; 9 bases are a match to TRBD1. V shed 6 bases and J 4 bases; nucleotides not matched to a gene: 4. Germline CDR1 MNHEY, CDR2 SMNVEV (reference sequence). The CDR3 loop spans 14 amino acids. The CDR3 spells CASSLQGANQPQHF. CDR3 nucleotide sequence: TGTGCCAGCAGCCTACAGGGGGCGAATCAGCCCCAGCATTTT.

A few counts support this clone. V gene TRBV10-3 combines with J gene TRBJ2-6, with 11 positions matching TRBD2. Germline V gene lookup returns CDR1 ENHRY and CDR2 SYGVKD. V was pared by 6 bases and J by 0 bases, with 4 bases of the junction left unmatched. CDR3 length: 17 amino acids. The CDR3 reads CAISRSGGASGANVLTF. CDR3 DNA sequence: TGTGCCATCAGCCGTAGCGGGGGGGCCTCTGGGGCCAACGTCCTGACTTTC.

V is TRBV19 and J is TRBJ1-6; D possibly corresponds to TRBD1 (6 bases). The V end lost 5 bases, the J end lost 11 bases, and 19 bases lay between the germline ends. The length of the CDR3 is 15 residues. Germline CDR1 LNHDA, CDR2 SQIVND (reference sequence). In DNA form, the CDR3 reads TGTGCCAGTAGTCTCCAGGGGCTCGAATACCCACCCCTCCACTTT. Amino acid sequence: CASSLQGLEYPPLHF.

CDR3 nucleotides: TGTGCCAGCAGCCCCGGAGACTTACGAGAGACCCAGTACTTC. Amino acid sequence: CASSPGDLRETQYF. The V gene is TRBV7-9, the J gene TRBJ2-5, with unresolved D. Trimming removed 5 bases from V and 4 bases from J, with 14 bases in between. The CDR3 is 14 amino acids. Looked up from germline, CDR1 is SEHNR and CDR2 is FQNEAQ (reference sequence).

The rearrangement uses TRBV12-5 and TRBJ1-2; D unclear. The CDR3 is 15 residues long. Trimming removed 2 bases from V and 5 bases from J, with 15 bases in between. Germline V lookup: CDR1 LGHNT, CDR2 FRNRAP. This chain's CDR3 is CASGLTPPGKYGYTF. Here the CDR3 DNA reads TGTGCTAGTGGTTTGACCCCACCGGGGAAGTATGGCTACACCTTC.

The rearrangement links TRBV5-6 to TRBJ1-6; 10 bases line up with TRBD1. V lost 5 bases, J lost 8 bases, and 4 bases stayed unmatched. Germline CDR1 SGHDT, CDR2 YYEEEE. This CDR3 is built from 14 residues. The CDR3 DNA follows: TGTGCCAGCAGGCGGGACAGGGGTTATTCACCCCTCCACTTT. Its protein product is CASRRDRGYSPLHF.

This clone was seen more than once but under ten times. The J gene is TRBJ1-3, the V gene TRBV6-5, with D unclear. The V end was cut by 3 bases, the J end by 4 bases, with 7 bases between. Per germline, CDR1 MNHEY and CDR2 SVGAGI. This CDR3 comprises 13 residues. The CDR3 DNA sequence: TGTGCCAGCAGTTATCCGGGAGGAAACACCATATATTTT. This gives the protein CASSYPGGNTIYF.

This clone was seen repeatedly, ten times or more. The chain joins TRBV9 to TRBJ2-3; tentatively, D is TRBD1 (5 bases). V lost 8 bases, J lost 1 base, and 11 bases lay in between. CDR1 is SGDLS and CDR2 is YYNGEE in the germline V gene. This CDR3 is built from 13 residues. The CDR3 DNA sequence: TGTGCCAGTATCGAACAGGGCACAGATACGCAGTATTTT. Translated, it gives CASIEQGTDTQYF. Filled out from reference TRBV9 and TRBJ2-3, the complete variable domain reads DSGVTQTPKHLITATGQRVTLRCSPRSGDLSVYWYQQSLDQGLQFLIQYYNGEERAKGNILERFSAQQFPDLHSELNLSSLELGDSALYFCASIEQGTDTQYFGPGTRLTVL.

Many counts were recorded for this clone. V and J are TRBV7-9 and TRBJ2-1; TRBD1 matches 7 bases. The V segment lost 11 bases and the J segment 4 bases; nucleotides outside the gene matches: 5. Germline values: CDR1 SEHNR, CDR2 FQNEAQ (reference sequence). CDR3 size: 12 residues. CDR3 loop: CASTGVYNEQFF. CDR3 in DNA: TGTGCCTCCACAGGGGTTTACAATGAGCAGTTCTTC.

This clone was seen just once. The CDR3 DNA reads TGTGCCAGCAGCTTTTATGAGACCCAGTACTTC. This sequence encodes CASSFYETQYF. The chain is built from TRBV7-2 and TRBJ2-5; D not resolved. The CDR3 runs to 11 residues. The V gene's germline CDR1 is SGHTA and CDR2 FQGNSA. Trimming removed 3 bases at V and 5 bases at J, with 4 bases between.

This clone was seen a handful of times. The chain carries TRBV4-3 and TRBJ2-5, with 10 bases that match TRBD2. The J call may be faulty, since TRBJ2-7 better matches the DNA end. Germline V lookup: CDR1 LGHNA, CDR2 YSLEER. The CDR3 is made up of 15 amino acids. The CDR3 DNA sequence: TGCGCCAGCAGCCAAACCGGGACTAGCGCTTGCGAGCAGTACTTC. It codes for CASSQTGTSACEQYF.